Below, 18 T cell receptor beta chains from the same sample are listed, as sequenced in a study of OX40 agonist ivuxolimab in advanced cancers. Measured with immunoSEQ multiplex PCR; TCRdb has only the in-frame clones, and not every one. The repertoire includes 35,000 to 55,000 clones, over 65% of them detected once, and around 16% sits in the top ten. The sequencing used CD4+ or CD8+ T cells sorted from blood, collected in a trial of the OX40 agonist ivuxolimab. The receptors were sampled from an adult with an advanced solid tumor such as melanoma, head and neck, liver or kidney cancer.

The chain uses TRBV7-9 and TRBJ1-2; 9 positions agree with TRBD1. CDR1 is SEHNR and CDR2 is FQNEAQ in the germline V gene (reference sequence). The ends lost 4 bases at V and 4 bases at J; junction bases unmatched: 16. The CDR3 has 18 residues. The CDR3 region is CASSSTPGTGFAVYGYTF. The DNA for the CDR3 is TGTGCCAGCAGCTCCACTCCCGGGACAGGGTTTGCCGTCTATGGCTACACCTTC. The full variable domain, with the rest looked up from reference TRBV7-9 and TRBJ1-2, is DTGVSQNPRHKITKRGQNVTFRCDPISEHNRLYWYRQTLGQGPEFLTYFQNEAQLEKSRLLSDRFSAERPKGSFSTLEIQRTEQGDSAMYLCASSSTPGTGFAVYGYTFGSGTRLTVV.

The rearrangement joins TRBV6-5 to TRBJ1-2; 7 bases map to TRBD1. V lost 0 bases, J lost 0 bases, and 1 base stayed unmatched. The CDR3 length is 15 residues. Germline CDR1 MNHEY, CDR2 SVGAGI. The CDR3 sequence is CASSYSGTANYGYTF. Here the CDR3 DNA reads TGTGCCAGCAGTTACTCAGGGACAGCTAACTATGGCTACACCTTC.

Here the CDR3 reads CASSNRDRTYEQFF. The CDR3 DNA sequence: TGTGCCAGCAGTAACCGGGACAGGACTTATGAGCAGTTCTTC. V is TRBV6-6 and J is TRBJ2-1; the match to TRBD1 covers 8 bases. CDR1 and CDR2 (germline): MNHNY, SVGAGI (reference sequence). The CDR3 runs to 14 residues. V trimming: 5 bases; J trimming: 8 bases; junction bases outside the gene matches: 8.

The genes are TRBV27 and TRBJ2-7; D ambiguous. Trimming stripped 6 bases from V and 5 bases from J, with 14 bases between. The CDR3 is made up of 13 amino acids. Germline V gene data show CDR1 as MNHEY and CDR2 as SMNVEV (reference sequence). CDR3: CASSPPALNEQYF. CDR3 DNA sequence: TGTGCCAGCAGCCCCCCAGCGCTAAACGAGCAGTACTTC.

The chain combines TRBV19 with TRBJ1-3; unclear D gene. The CDR3 covers 13 residues. Germline CDR1 LNHDA, CDR2 SQIVND (reference sequence). V was shortened by 5 bases and J by 9 bases, with 14 bases between the two germline ends. CDR3 loop: CASSWTAQSTIYF. CDR3 nucleotides: TGTGCCAGTAGTTGGACGGCCCAAAGCACCATATATTTT.

The rearrangement joins TRBV27 to TRBJ2-7, with TRBD2 matching 14 bases. The CDR3 loop spans 18 amino acids. The junction had 8 bases not matched to a gene; V was cut back by 4 bases and J by 0 bases. CDR1 MNHEY and CDR2 SMNVEV come from the germline V gene (reference sequence). The CDR3 DNA reads as TGTGCCAGCAGTTCGGGACTAGCGGGGGCCCCCTTCTCCTACGAGCAGTACTTC. Translated: CASSSGLAGAPFSYEQYF.

For this clone: At one end the junction does not follow the germline gene, possibly because of a read error. The chain carries TRBV20-1 and TRBJ1-5; D ambiguous. CDR1 DFQATT and CDR2 SNEGSKA come from the germline V gene (reference sequence). The CDR3 totals 10 residues. The CDR3 DNA sequence: TGCAGTGCTAGCTATCAGCCCCAGCATTTT. It specifies CSASYQPQHF.

About this clone itself: The same CDR3 can be traced to other DNA sequences in this sample. This sequence joins TRBV19 and TRBJ2-7; 7 bases are shared with TRBD1. Germline V gene data show CDR1 as LNHDA and CDR2 as SQIVND (reference sequence). This CDR3 has 13 amino acids. V lost 3 bases, J lost 4 bases, and 3 bases stayed unmatched. The CDR3 spells CASSMGRGYEQYF. Here the CDR3 DNA reads TGTGCCAGTAGTATGGGCAGGGGGTACGAGCAGTACTTC.

V is TRBV5-1 and J is TRBJ1-2; D not certain. Per germline, CDR1 SGHRS and CDR2 YFSETQ. The V end was cut by 4 bases, the J end by 2 bases, with 15 bases between. This CDR3 spans 15 amino acids. In DNA form, the CDR3 reads TGCGCCAGCAGCCCCTTGGGAGGTTCGAACTATGGCTACACCTTC. As protein: CASSPLGGSNYGYTF.

The chain carries TRBV6-1 and TRBJ2-7; 8 nucleotides match TRBD2. The CDR3 runs to 12 residues. CDR1 is MNHNS and CDR2 is SASEGT in the germline V gene. CDR3 in DNA: TGTCTCGCGGGGGGCGACCCCTACGAGCAGTACTTC. This codes for CLAGGDPYEQYF.

The rearrangement joins TRBV19 to TRBJ2-2; TRBD1 might be the D (6 bases). The V end lost 3 bases, the J end lost 8 bases, and 7 bases lay between the germline ends. CDR1 LNHDA and CDR2 SQIVND come from the germline V gene (reference sequence). This CDR3 has 12 residues. CDR3: CASSMGAGELFF. The CDR3 nucleotides read TGTGCCAGTAGTATGGGGGCAGGGGAGCTGTTTTTT.

The chain uses TRBV9 and TRBJ1-2; maybe TRBD1 (6 bases). There are 14 residues in the CDR3. Trimming stripped 3 bases from V and 8 bases from J, with 17 bases between. CDR1 is SGDLS and CDR2 is YYNGEE in the germline V gene. The CDR3 coding sequence is TGTGCCAGCAGCGGCAGGGGCCCTCTGGAAGGCTACACCTTC. Amino acids: CASSGRGPLEGYTF.

This clone is medium-sized within its sample. The chain recombines TRBV6-1 with TRBJ1-2; D gene ambiguous. CDR3 length: 15 amino acids. The germline V and J ends were trimmed by 6 bases and 0 bases, with 14 bases remaining between them. The germline V gene encodes CDR1 MNHNS and CDR2 SASEGT. CDR3 amino acids: CASRDGLGANYGYTF. In DNA form, the CDR3 reads TGTGCCAGCAGAGACGGATTGGGAGCTAACTATGGCTACACCTTC.

The chain employs TRBV7-9 and TRBJ1-1; D gene ambiguous. The CDR3 contains 16 residues. Between the trimmed V and J ends, which lost 2 bases and 0 bases, there was a span of 13 bases. CDR1 is SEHNR and CDR2 is FQNEAQ in the germline V gene (reference sequence). Written as DNA, the CDR3 is TGTGCCAGCAGCTTAAGCCCCGATCGGGTGAACACTGAAGCTTTCTTT. As protein: CASSLSPDRVNTEAFF.

V and J are TRBV5-5 and TRBJ2-1; tentatively, D is TRBD2 (6 bases). V was clipped by 4 bases and J by 8 bases, with 22 bases between them. The CDR3 is 16 amino acids. Germline values: CDR1 SGHKS, CDR2 YYEKEE (reference sequence). This CDR3 reads CASSPRVGRGSDEQFF. In nucleotides, the CDR3 is TGTGCCAGCAGCCCCAGGGTGGGACGGGGGAGCGATGAGCAGTTCTTC.

This chain connects TRBV7-8 to TRBJ2-5, with 13 bases that match TRBD2. The V segment lost 5 bases and the J segment 6 bases; nucleotides outside the gene matches: 9. CDR1 and CDR2 (germline): SGHVS, FQNEAQ. The CDR3 extends over 16 amino acids. As DNA, the CDR3 is TGTGCCAGCAGCACCGGACTAGCGGGAGCTGGACAGACCCAGTACTTC. This translates into CASSTGLAGAGQTQYF.

This chain connects TRBV7-2 to TRBJ2-4; TRBD1 matches at 10 bases. Trimming cost V 1 base and J 8 bases; bases outside gene matches: 5. Germline-derived CDR1 and CDR2 are SGHTA and FQGNSA. The CDR3 is 15 amino acids. The CDR3 loop is CASSLGTGGRDIQYF. Here the CDR3 DNA reads TGTGCCAGCAGCTTAGGGACAGGGGGGAGGGACATTCAGTACTTC.

This sequence joins TRBV7-9 and TRBJ2-5; maybe TRBD1 (6 bases). The CDR3 covers 15 residues. Germline-derived CDR1 and CDR2 are SEHNR and FQNEAQ (reference sequence). Trimming removed 5 bases from V and 2 bases from J, with 15 bases in between. The CDR3 region is CASSRPTGFQETQYF. In DNA form, the CDR3 reads TGTGCCAGCAGCCGCCCGACAGGATTTCAAGAGACCCAGTACTTC.